This entry features one T cell receptor beta chain sequence. Its antigen is currently unknown. Both peripheral blood and punch biopsies of lesional scalp skin were obtained from patients who had alopecia areata. Sorting from PBMCs produced CD4+ and CD8+ T cells. The data were taken from a study of CD8+ T cells in alopecia areata. Study-level findings and limits: Resident alphabeta T-cell populations of normal skin are likewise subject to sequencing in scalp samples.

In each case, RNA was isolated and then reverse transcribed into cDNA as the sequencing template. Produced via immunoSEQ multiplex PCR; TCRdb's table is partial and in-frame only. The sample carries some 120,000 clones, roughly 58% recorded once. V gave up 5 bases and J gave up 5 bases; unmatched junction bases: 10. Per germline, CDR1 SGHAT and CDR2 FQDESV (reference sequence). There are 15 residues in the CDR3. The TCR sequence derives from a human donor with alopecia areata. Specimen: CD4+ T cells sorted from blood, collected at week 0. The J gene is TRBJ1-1, the V gene TRBV11-1; 8 bases are a match to TRBD1. CDR3 nucleotide sequence: TGTGCCAGCAGCAAGACTCAGGGGGCAGGGACTGAAGCTTTCTTT. This encodes CASSKTQGAGTEAFF.